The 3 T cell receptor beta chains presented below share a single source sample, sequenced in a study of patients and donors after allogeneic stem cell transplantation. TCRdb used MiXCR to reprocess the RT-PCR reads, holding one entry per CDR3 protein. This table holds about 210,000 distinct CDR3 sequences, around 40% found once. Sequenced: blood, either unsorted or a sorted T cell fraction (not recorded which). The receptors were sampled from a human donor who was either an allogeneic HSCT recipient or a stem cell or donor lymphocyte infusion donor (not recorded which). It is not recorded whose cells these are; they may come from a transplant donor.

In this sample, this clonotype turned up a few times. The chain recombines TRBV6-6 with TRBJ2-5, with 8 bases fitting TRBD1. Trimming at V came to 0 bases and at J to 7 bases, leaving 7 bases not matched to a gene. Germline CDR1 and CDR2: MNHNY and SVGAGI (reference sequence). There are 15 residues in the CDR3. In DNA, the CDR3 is TGTGCCAGCAGTTACTCTACAGGGGGGCCTGGGACCCAGTACTTC. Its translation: CASSYSTGGPGTQYF.

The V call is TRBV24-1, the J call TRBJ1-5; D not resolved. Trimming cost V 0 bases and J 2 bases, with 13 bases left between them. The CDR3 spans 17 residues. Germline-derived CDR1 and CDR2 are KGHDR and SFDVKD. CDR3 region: CATSDLCRSGGNQPQHF. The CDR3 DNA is TGTGCCACCAGTGATTTGTGTAGGTCTGGTGGCAATCAGCCCCAGCATTTT.

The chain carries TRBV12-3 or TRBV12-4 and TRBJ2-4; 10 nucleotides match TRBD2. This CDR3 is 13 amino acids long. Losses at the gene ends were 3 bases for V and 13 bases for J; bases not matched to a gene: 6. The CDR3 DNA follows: TGTGCCAGCAGTTTTACTAGCGGGGTCCCGCAGTACTTC. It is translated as CASSFTSGVPQYF.